Shown below are 29 T cell receptor beta chains from a single sample sequenced in a study of blood T cell repertoires in COVID-19. The data were produced by immunoSEQ multiplex PCR, yet TCRdb's version contains in-frame clones alone and is incomplete. The sample shows about 300,000 clones, roughly 91% of them seen only once. Sequencing was carried out using PBMCs or T cells enriched from blood (not recorded which). Source of these receptors: a woman in her 50s who had been exposed to COVID-19.

The chain recombines TRBV15 with TRBJ2-5, with 9 bases lining up with TRBD1. Trimming took 8 bases from V and 10 from J; bases not matched to a gene: 14. This CDR3 comprises 14 residues. Germline loops: CDR1 LNHNV, CDR2 YYDKDF (reference sequence). In DNA form, the CDR3 reads TGTGCCACCGGGGGACAGGGTTCTAGGGGAGACCAGTACTTC. Its protein is CATGGQGSRGDQYF.

The chain carries TRBV5-1 and TRBJ1-1, with 8 bases matching TRBD1. The CDR3 loop spans 14 amino acids. Looked up from germline, CDR1 is SGHRS and CDR2 is YFSETQ. After removal of 3 bases from V and 5 bases from J, the junction contained 6 bases not matched to a gene. CDR3 loop: CASSSQGASTEAFF. DNA of the CDR3: TGCGCCAGCAGCTCTCAGGGGGCGTCGACTGAAGCTTTCTTT.

The V and J genes are TRBV12-3 or TRBV12-4 and TRBJ1-2; D is undetermined. The germline V and J ends were trimmed by 1 base and 3 bases, with 6 bases remaining between them. CDR3 length: 13 amino acids. The CDR3 sequence is CASSLDGDYGYTF. The CDR3 DNA follows: TGTGCCAGCAGTTTAGACGGGGACTATGGCTACACCTTC.

The rearrangement joins TRBV6-5 to TRBJ2-6, with a weak D call TRBD1 (5 bases). The V and J ends lost 6 bases and 4 bases respectively, with 13 bases between them. The CDR3 covers 15 residues. In germline, CDR1 is MNHEY, CDR2 SVGAGI. The CDR3 is CASRAVGLGANVLTF. CDR3 DNA: TGTGCCAGCAGGGCAGTGGGGCTCGGGGCCAACGTCCTGACTTTC.

V and J are TRBV30 and TRBJ1-3; D call uncertain. CDR1 and CDR2 from the germline V gene are GTSNPN and SVGIG (reference sequence). With 0 bases removed from V and 1 base from J, the gap between germline ends came to 7 bases. The CDR3 is made up of 14 amino acids. Here the CDR3 DNA reads TGTGCCTGGAGTGTGAGCCTATCTGGAAACACCATATATTTT. It encodes CAWSVSLSGNTIYF.

This sequence joins TRBV2 and TRBJ1-1, with D perhaps matching TRBD1 (5 bases). V lost 5 bases, J lost 1 base, and 5 bases lay in between. The CDR3 runs 12 residues. Looked up from germline, CDR1 is SNHLY and CDR2 is FYNNEI. The CDR3 sequence is CASSTGNTEAFF. Here the CDR3 DNA reads TGTGCCAGCAGTACAGGGAACACTGAAGCTTTCTTT. The entire variable domain, with the rest obtained from reference TRBV2 and TRBJ1-1, is as follows: EPEVTQTPSHQVTQMGQEVILRCVPISNHLYFYWYRQILGQKVEFLVSFYNNEISEKSEIFDDQFSVERPDGSNFTLKIRSTKLEDSAMYFCASSTGNTEAFFGQGTRLTVV.

The chain is built from TRBV28 and TRBJ1-5, with TRBD1 as a possible D gene (6 bases). Per the germline V gene, CDR1 is MDHEN and CDR2 is SYDVKM. Deletions cut 2 bases from V and 7 bases from J, with 15 bases between. This CDR3 is built from 15 residues. Written as DNA, the CDR3 is TGTGCCAGCAGTTTAATCAGGGGATCCCACCAGCCCCAGCATTTT. This encodes CASSLIRGSHQPQHF.

This clone was picked up one time. The chain joins TRBV11-2 to TRBJ2-3; the match to TRBD2 covers 8 bases. Unmatched junction bases numbered 10, after V lost 5 bases and J lost 15 bases. Per the germline V gene, CDR1 is SGHAT and CDR2 is FQNNGV. The CDR3 extends over 12 amino acids. The CDR3 DNA reads TGTGCCAGCAGCACTGAGCGGGGGAGGCACTATTTT. Protein: CASSTERGRHYF.

This chain uses TRBV7-9 with TRBJ2-7, with 7 nucleotides matching TRBD2. The V segment lost 5 bases and the J segment 6 bases; nucleotides outside the gene matches: 4. Germline V CDR1 and CDR2: SEHNR, FQNEAQ (reference sequence). The CDR3 extends over 12 amino acids. The CDR3 nucleotides are TGTGCCAGCAGCCTCACTAGCGCCGAGCAGTACTTC. It specifies CASSLTSAEQYF.

The chain is built from TRBV7-9 and TRBJ2-2; 7 positions match TRBD1. Unmatched junction bases numbered 15, after V lost 5 bases and J lost 3 bases. Germline lookup yields CDR1 SEHNR and CDR2 FQNEAQ (reference sequence). The CDR3 has 18 residues. The CDR3 coding sequence is TGTGCCAGCAGCCCCGATCCGACAGGGTGGAAGGACACCGGGGAGCTGTTTTTT. Translation gives CASSPDPTGWKDTGELFF.

This sequence joins TRBV6-4 and TRBJ2-3; the match to TRBD2 covers 8 bases. V shed 2 bases and J 0 bases; nucleotides not matched to a gene: 4. This CDR3 contains 16 residues. Germline V lookup: CDR1 MRHNA, CDR2 SNTAGT. CDR3 loop: CASSDRTSWSTDTQYF. CDR3 sequence (DNA): TGTGCCAGCAGTGACCGGACTAGCTGGAGCACAGATACGCAGTATTTT.

This chain joins TRBV10-3 and TRBJ2-7; D possibly corresponds to TRBD2 (6 bases). The germline CDR1 and CDR2 sequences are ENHRY and SYGVKD. Between the trimmed V and J ends, which lost 4 bases and 1 base, there was a span of 17 bases. The CDR3 is 16 residues long. The CDR3, as DNA: TGTGCCATCAGTGGATCTAGCGCCCCCAATTCCTACGAGCAGTACTTC. This codes for CAISGSSAPNSYEQYF.

The CDR3 DNA sequence: TGTGCCAGCAGCTTAAGGTTGGGCGGGGGGATTTTGGAGACCCAGTACTTC. It is translated as CASSLRLGGGILETQYF. V and J are TRBV7-2 and TRBJ2-5, with 8 bases that match TRBD2. This CDR3 comprises 17 residues. Germline V gives CDR1 SGHTA, CDR2 FQGNSA. The V segment lost 2 bases and the J segment 5 bases; nucleotides outside the gene matches: 13.

The chain links TRBV4-1 to TRBJ1-5; D perhaps matches TRBD1 (5 bases). The CDR3 length is 14 residues. The V end lost 3 bases, the J end lost 6 bases, and 12 bases lay between the germline ends. Per germline, CDR1 MGHRA and CDR2 YSYEKL. The CDR3 sequence is CASSQAGPGQPQHF. CDR3 DNA: TGCGCCAGCAGCCAGGCAGGGCCGGGTCAGCCCCAGCATTTT.

This clone was detected a few times. The chain carries TRBV28 and TRBJ2-5; a possible D gene is TRBD2 (5 bases). CDR1 is MDHEN, CDR2 SYDVKM, per germline. The V gene lost 5 bases and the J gene lost 3 bases, with 10 bases spanning the gap. CDR3 length: 13 residues. The CDR3 here is CASSLTGKETQYF. The CDR3 DNA is TGTGCCAGCAGTCTCACCGGGAAAGAGACCCAGTACTTC.

The chain carries TRBV6-5 and TRBJ2-5, with 13 bases identical to TRBD2. Losses at the gene ends were 6 bases for V and 5 bases for J; bases not matched to a gene: 6. This CDR3 spans 15 amino acids. Germline values: CDR1 MNHEY, CDR2 SVGAGI. CDR3 residues: CASSQGLAGSETQYF. The CDR3 nucleotides are TGTGCCAGCAGCCAGGGACTAGCGGGGAGTGAGACCCAGTACTTC.

This clone came up once. The chain has TRBV7-6 and TRBJ1-2; D remains unclear. The length of the CDR3 is 13 residues. Germline CDR1 reads SGHVS; CDR2 reads FNYEAQ. Trimming shortened V by 3 bases and J by 3 bases, and 8 bases separated the two germline ends. CDR3 coding DNA: TGTGCCAGCAGCTTCGACAACTACTATGGCTACACCTTC. This codes for CASSFDNYYGYTF.

The count of this clone is one. CDR3 nucleotide sequence: TGTGCCAGCAGTTTGTGGACAGCTGGGGAGACCCAGTACTTC. As protein: CASSLWTAGETQYF. This rearrangement joins TRBV28 to TRBJ2-5, with D maybe TRBD1 (6 bases). This CDR3 is built from 14 residues. Germline V gives CDR1 MDHEN, CDR2 SYDVKM. Trimming removed 3 bases at V and 5 bases at J, with 13 bases between.

The chain joins TRBV5-5 to TRBJ2-7; TRBD2 might be the D (5 bases). CDR3 size: 15 residues. Trimming cost V 0 bases and J 2 bases, with 12 bases left between them. Germline CDR1 reads SGHKS; CDR2 reads YYEKEE (reference sequence). The CDR3, as DNA: TGTGCCAGCAGCTTGGCCGCGTCCGGGACCTACGAGCAGTACTTC. This codes for CASSLAASGTYEQYF.

This chain connects TRBV7-9 to TRBJ2-7; 9 bases fit TRBD1. CDR3 length: 13 residues. CDR1 and CDR2 from the germline V gene are SEHNR and FQNEAQ (reference sequence). J gave up 12 bases and V 2 bases, and 8 bases lay outside the gene matches. The CDR3 loop reads CASSLRETGGLYF. DNA of the CDR3: TGTGCCAGCAGCTTAAGGGAGACAGGGGGGCTGTACTTC.

This clone was detected only a few times. The chain joins TRBV3-1 (or the pseudogene TRBV3-2) to TRBJ1-1, with D perhaps TRBD1 (5 bases). This CDR3 has 17 residues. Deletions cut 1 base from V and 0 bases from J, with 15 bases between. The germline CDR1 and CDR2 sequences are LGHDT and YNNKEL (reference sequence). CDR3: CASSQGLGQGMNTEAFF. In DNA, the CDR3 is TGTGCCAGCAGCCAAGGTCTGGGGCAGGGAATGAACACTGAAGCTTTCTTT.

The chain carries TRBV5-5 and TRBJ1-5; D is unclear. Germline V CDR1 and CDR2: SGHKS, YYEKEE (reference sequence). The CDR3 spans 13 residues. V was trimmed by 1 base and J by 3 bases, leaving 5 bases between them. This CDR3 reads CASSLTDNQPQHF. CDR3 in DNA: TGTGCCAGCAGCTTGACAGACAATCAGCCCCAGCATTTT.

The DNA for the CDR3 is TGCGCCAGCAGCTTCCGGGAACCTAATGAAAAACTGTTTTTT. Translation: CASSFREPNEKLFF. The chain is built from TRBV5-1 and TRBJ1-4; D unclear. The V end was cut by 2 bases, the J end by 3 bases, with 8 bases between. CDR1 is SGHRS, CDR2 YFSETQ, per germline. This CDR3 region has 14 residues.

The chain uses TRBV6-1 and TRBJ2-1, with TRBD2 matching over 10 bases. The CDR3 is 17 residues long. Trimming removed 2 bases from V and 4 bases from J; junction bases left unmatched: 8. Germline CDR1 reads MNHNS; CDR2 reads SASEGT. The CDR3 DNA follows: TGTGCCAGCAGTGAATTTCTTACTAGCGGGGTTTACAATGAGCAGTTCTTC. Its translation is CASSEFLTSGVYNEQFF.

J is TRBJ1-1 and V is TRBV2; D might be TRBD1 (5 bases). Germline-derived CDR1 and CDR2 are SNHLY and FYNNEI. Trimming left V 6 bases short and J 5 bases short, with 7 bases between. The CDR3 contains 11 residues. DNA for the CDR3: TGTGCCAGCAGGCAGGGAACTGAAGCTTTCTTT. Amino acids: CASRQGTEAFF.

This chain uses TRBV5-1 with TRBJ1-2; the match to TRBD1 covers 7 bases. CDR3 length: 13 residues. With V trimmed by 7 bases and J by 6 bases, 9 bases remained unmatched. The germline V gene has CDR1 SGHRS and CDR2 YFSETQ. CDR3 in amino acids: CASPGQPLNGYTF. As DNA, the CDR3 is TGCGCCAGCCCGGGACAGCCGCTCAATGGCTACACCTTC. The full variable domain, with the rest looked up from reference TRBV5-1 and TRBJ1-2, is KAGVTQTPRYLIKTRGQQVTLSCSPISGHRSVSWYQQTPGQGLQFLFEYFSETQRNKGNFPGRFSGRQFSNSRSEMNVSTLELGDSALYLCASPGQPLNGYTFGSGTRLTVV.

The chain combines TRBV6-4 with TRBJ1-1; possibly TRBD1 for D (5 bases). The CDR3 totals 14 residues. Germline CDR1 is MRHNA and CDR2 is SNTAGT. The germline V and J ends were trimmed by 6 bases and 7 bases, with 18 bases remaining between them. This CDR3 is CASSQSSNGGEAFF. The CDR3 nucleotides read TGTGCCAGCAGCCAGAGCAGTAACGGGGGTGAAGCTTTCTTT.

V is TRBV6-1 and J is TRBJ1-4; TRBD1 is a possible D gene (5 bases). The germline V and J ends were trimmed by 3 bases and 2 bases, with 10 bases remaining between them. CDR1 MNHNS and CDR2 SASEGT come from the germline V gene. The CDR3 is made up of 15 amino acids. The CDR3 sequence is CASSDRTSTNEKLFF. CDR3 bases: TGTGCCAGCAGTGACAGGACAAGTACTAATGAAAAACTGTTTTTT.

This sequence joins TRBV27 and TRBJ1-6, with D perhaps matching TRBD1 (5 bases). Germline lookup yields CDR1 MNHEY and CDR2 SMNVEV (reference sequence). V was cut by 7 bases and J by 7 bases, with 11 bases left in between. This CDR3 is 13 amino acids long. The DNA of the CDR3 is TGTGCCAGCAACGACAGAGCCAATTCACCCCTCCACTTT. Translation gives CASNDRANSPLHF.